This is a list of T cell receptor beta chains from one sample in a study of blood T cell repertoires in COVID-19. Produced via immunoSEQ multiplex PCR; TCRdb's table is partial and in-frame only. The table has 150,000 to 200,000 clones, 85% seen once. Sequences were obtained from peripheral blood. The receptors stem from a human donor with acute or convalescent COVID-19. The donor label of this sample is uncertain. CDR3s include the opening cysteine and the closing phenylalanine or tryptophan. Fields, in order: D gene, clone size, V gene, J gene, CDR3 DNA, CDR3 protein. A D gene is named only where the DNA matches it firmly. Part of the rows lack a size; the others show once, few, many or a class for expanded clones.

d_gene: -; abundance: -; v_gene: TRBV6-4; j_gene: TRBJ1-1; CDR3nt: TGTGCCAGCAGCCTTGAACAGGGGAACACTGAAGCTTTCTTT; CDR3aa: CASSLEQGNTEAFF
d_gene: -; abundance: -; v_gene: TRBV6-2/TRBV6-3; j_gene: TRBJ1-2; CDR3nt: TGTGCCAGCAGTTACTTGGGGCGACAGACCTACAATGGCTACACCTTC; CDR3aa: CASSYLGRQTYNGYTF
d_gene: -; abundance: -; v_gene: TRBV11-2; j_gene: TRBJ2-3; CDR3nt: TGTGCCAGCAGCTTAGATTACGCGGCCCAGGGTAAAGATACGCAGTATTTT; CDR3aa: CASSLDYAAQGKDTQYF
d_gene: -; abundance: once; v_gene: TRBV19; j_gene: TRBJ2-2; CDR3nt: TGTGCCAGTACAAGGGGCGCGAACACCGGGGAGCTGTTTTTT; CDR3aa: CASTRGANTGELFF
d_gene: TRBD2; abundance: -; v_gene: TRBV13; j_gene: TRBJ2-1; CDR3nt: TGTGCCAGCAACTTACCAGGACTAGCGGGGGGTGCCCTTGCAAGGGAGCAGTTCTTC; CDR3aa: CASNLPGLAGGALAREQFF
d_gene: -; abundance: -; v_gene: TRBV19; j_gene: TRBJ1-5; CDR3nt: TGTGCCAGTAGTATTTTAAGGGGAGGCCAGCCCCAGCATTTT; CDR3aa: CASSILRGGQPQHF
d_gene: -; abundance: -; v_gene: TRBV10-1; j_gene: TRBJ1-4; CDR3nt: TGCGCCAGCACCGCGTGGTGGGGCACCGGGGAAAAACTGTTTTTT; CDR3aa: CASTAWWGTGEKLFF
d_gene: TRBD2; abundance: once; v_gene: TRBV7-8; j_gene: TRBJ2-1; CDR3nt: TGTGCCAGCAGCCCGACCTTTGCGGGGGGGCTTTTCAATGAGCAGTTCTTC; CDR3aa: CASSPTFAGGLFNEQFF
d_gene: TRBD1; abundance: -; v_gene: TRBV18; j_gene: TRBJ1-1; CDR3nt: TGTGCCAGCTCACCAAACCCGACAGGGGCCACTGAAGCTTTCTTT; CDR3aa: CASSPNPTGATEAFF
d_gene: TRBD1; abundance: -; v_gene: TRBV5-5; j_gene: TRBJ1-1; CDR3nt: TGTGCCAGCAGCGAGGGACAGCTAGTCTTGAACACTGAAGCTTTCTTT; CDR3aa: CASSEGQLVLNTEAFF
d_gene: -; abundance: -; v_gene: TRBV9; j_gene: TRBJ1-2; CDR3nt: TGTGCCAGCAGCCCCCAGGGGACACTCTATGGCTACACCTTC; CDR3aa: CASSPQGTLYGYTF
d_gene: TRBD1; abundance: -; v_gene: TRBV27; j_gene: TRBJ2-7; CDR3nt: TGTGCCAGCAGTGTCCTGGGACAGGGAACCTACGAGCAGTACTTC; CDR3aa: CASSVLGQGTYEQYF
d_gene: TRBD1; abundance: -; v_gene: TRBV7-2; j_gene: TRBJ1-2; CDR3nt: TGTGCCAGCAGCTTAGTGACAGGGGACTACGGCTACACCTTC; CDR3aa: CASSLVTGDYGYTF
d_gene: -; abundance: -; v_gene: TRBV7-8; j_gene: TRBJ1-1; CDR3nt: TGTGCCAGCAGCTTACAACGGGGGACTGAAGCTTTCTTT; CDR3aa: CASSLQRGTEAFF
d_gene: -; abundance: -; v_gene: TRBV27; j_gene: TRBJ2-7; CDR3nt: TGTGCCAGCAGTAACCCGACAAGGGCCACGGGGGAGCAGTACTTC; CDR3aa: CASSNPTRATGEQYF
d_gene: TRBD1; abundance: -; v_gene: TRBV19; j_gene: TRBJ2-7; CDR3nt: TGTGCCAGTAGTATCCCGGGACAGGGGACCTACGAGCAGTACTTC; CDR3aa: CASSIPGQGTYEQYF
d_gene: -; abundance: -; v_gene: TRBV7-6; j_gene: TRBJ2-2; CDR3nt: TGTGCCAGCAGCTTGGATCCGGGACATGGAGCTTCTTCCGCGAACACCGGGGAGCTGTTTTTT; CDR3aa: CASSLDPGHGASSANTGELFF
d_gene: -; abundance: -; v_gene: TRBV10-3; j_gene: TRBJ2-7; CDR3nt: TGTGCCATCAGTGACTTCGGGAAACCCATCTACGAGCAGTACTTC; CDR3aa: CAISDFGKPIYEQYF
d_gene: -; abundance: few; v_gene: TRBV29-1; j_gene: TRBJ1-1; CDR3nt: TGCAGCGTTGCCTTGGAGCAAGGCCCGGCTTTGGGAGCTTTCTTT; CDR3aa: CSVALEQGPALGAFF
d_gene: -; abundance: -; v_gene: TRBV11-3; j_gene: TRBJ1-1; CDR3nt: TGTGCCAGCAGCTTAGATCGGTCAAACACTGAAGCTTTCTTT; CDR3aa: CASSLDRSNTEAFF
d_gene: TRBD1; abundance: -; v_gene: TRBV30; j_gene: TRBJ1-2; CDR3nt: TGTGCCGAAAACCTTAGAGGGGGCAGCTATGGCTACACCTTC; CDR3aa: CAENLRGGSYGYTF
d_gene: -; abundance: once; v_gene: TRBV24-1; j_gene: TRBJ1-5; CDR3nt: TGTGCCACCAGTGATTTTCAGGGAAATCAGCCCCAGCATTTT; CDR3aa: CATSDFQGNQPQHF
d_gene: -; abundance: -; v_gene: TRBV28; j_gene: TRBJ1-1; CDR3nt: TGTGCCAGCAGCCTCTTGCAGGGTGACACTGAAGCTTTCTTT; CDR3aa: CASSLLQGDTEAFF
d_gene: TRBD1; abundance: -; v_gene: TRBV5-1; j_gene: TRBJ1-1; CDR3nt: TGCGCCAGCAGTCGAACGCAGGGGGCGGGCACTGAAGCTTTCTTT; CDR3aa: CASSRTQGAGTEAFF
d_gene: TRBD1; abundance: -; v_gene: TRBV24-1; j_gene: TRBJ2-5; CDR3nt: TGTGCCACCAGTGATTCTCCCGGGACAGGTGGCAGTGGACTGACCCAGTACTTC; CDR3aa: CATSDSPGTGGSGLTQYF
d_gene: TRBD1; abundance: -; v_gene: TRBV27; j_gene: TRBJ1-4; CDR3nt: TGTGCCAGCAGCCTTAGACAGGGTCGGGAAAAACTGTTTTTT; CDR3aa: CASSLRQGREKLFF
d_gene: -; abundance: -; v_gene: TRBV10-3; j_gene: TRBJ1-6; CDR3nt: TGTGCCATCAGTGCAAAGGGAGCGACTTCACCCCTCCACTTT; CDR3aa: CAISAKGATSPLHF
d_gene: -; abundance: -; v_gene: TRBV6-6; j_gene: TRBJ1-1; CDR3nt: TGTGCCAGCAGTTTCCCCGGGGAGGGAGGAACTGAAGCTTTCTTT; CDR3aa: CASSFPGEGGTEAFF
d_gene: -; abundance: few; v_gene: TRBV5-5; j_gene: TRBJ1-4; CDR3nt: TGTGCCAGCAGCTTGGCCTATGGTGAAAAACTGTTTTTT; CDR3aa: CASSLAYGEKLFF
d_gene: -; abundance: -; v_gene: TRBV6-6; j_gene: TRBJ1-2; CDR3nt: TGTGCCAGCACTGGGAGTGGGTCTGGCTACACCTTC; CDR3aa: CASTGSGSGYTF
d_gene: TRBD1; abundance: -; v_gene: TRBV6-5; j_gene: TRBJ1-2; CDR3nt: TGTGCCAGCAGAAGGGACAGGAACTATGGCTACACCTTC; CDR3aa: CASRRDRNYGYTF
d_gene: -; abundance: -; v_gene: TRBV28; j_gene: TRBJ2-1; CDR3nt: TGTGCCAGCAGGGCGGAGGGAACCAATGAGCAGTTCTTC; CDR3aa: CASRAEGTNEQFF
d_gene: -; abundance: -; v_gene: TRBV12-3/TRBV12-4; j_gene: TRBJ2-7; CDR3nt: TGTGCCAGCAGTTTATCAGGCTACGAGCAGTACTTC; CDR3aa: CASSLSGYEQYF
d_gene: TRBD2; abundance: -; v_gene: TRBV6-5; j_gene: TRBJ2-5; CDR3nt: TGTGCCAGCAGCTCATCGGCTAGCGGGAGAGAGACCCAGTACTTC; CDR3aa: CASSSSASGRETQYF
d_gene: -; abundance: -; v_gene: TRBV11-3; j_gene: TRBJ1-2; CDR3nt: TGTGCCAGCAGCTCACAGGGCAACTATGGCTACACCTTC; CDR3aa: CASSSQGNYGYTF
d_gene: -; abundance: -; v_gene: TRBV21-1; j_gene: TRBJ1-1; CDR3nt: TGTGCCAGCAGCAAAGCGCTCGAGACAGGGGATAAGACTGAAGCTTTCTTT; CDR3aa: CASSKALETGDKTEAFF
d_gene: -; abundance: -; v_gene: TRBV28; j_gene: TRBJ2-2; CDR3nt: TGTGCCTGGGGCTCCGCGAACACCGGGGAGCTGTTTTTT; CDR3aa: CAWGSANTGELFF
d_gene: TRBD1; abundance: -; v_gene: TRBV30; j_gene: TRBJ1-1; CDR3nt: TGTGCCTGGAGTGCGGGACAGGGGACACTGAAGCTCTTCTTT; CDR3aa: CAWSAGQGTLKLFF
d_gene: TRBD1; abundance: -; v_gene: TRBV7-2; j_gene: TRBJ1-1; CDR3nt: TGTGCCAGCAGCCAGGGGGACAGAAACACTGAAGCTTTCTTT; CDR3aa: CASSQGDRNTEAFF
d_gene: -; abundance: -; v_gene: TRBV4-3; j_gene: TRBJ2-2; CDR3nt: TGCGCCAGCAGCCAGGATACAGGATACACCGGGGAGCTGTTTTTT; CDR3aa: CASSQDTGYTGELFF
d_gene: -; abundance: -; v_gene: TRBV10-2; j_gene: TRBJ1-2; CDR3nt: TGCGCCAGCAGTGAGTTAGGGGAATATGGCTACACCTTC; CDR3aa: CASSELGEYGYTF
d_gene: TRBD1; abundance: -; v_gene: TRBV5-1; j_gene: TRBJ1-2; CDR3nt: TGCGCCAGCCGGAGGACAGGGGCAGTTTCTAACTATGGCTACACCTTC; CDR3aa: CASRRTGAVSNYGYTF
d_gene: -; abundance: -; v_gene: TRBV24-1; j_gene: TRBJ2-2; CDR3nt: TGTGCCTCTGAGGGTAACACCGGGGAGCTGTTTTTT; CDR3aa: CASEGNTGELFF
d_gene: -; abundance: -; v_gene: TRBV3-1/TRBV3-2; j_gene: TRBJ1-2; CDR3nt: TGTGCCAGCAGCCAAGATAGAAGTGGGGGGAACTATGGCTACACCTTC; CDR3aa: CASSQDRSGGNYGYTF
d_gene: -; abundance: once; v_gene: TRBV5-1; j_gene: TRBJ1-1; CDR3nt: TGCGCCAGCAGCTTAGGGCGGAACTTACAGGGTACTGAAGCTTTCTTT; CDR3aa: CASSLGRNLQGTEAFF
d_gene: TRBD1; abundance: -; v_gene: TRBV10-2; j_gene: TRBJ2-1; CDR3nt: TGCGCCAGCAGCGGAATAGACAGGGCTCGGAATGAGCAGTTCTTC; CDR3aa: CASSGIDRARNEQFF
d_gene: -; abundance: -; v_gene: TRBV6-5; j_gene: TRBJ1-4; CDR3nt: TGTGCCAGCAGTTACTCGAGTCAGGGCTATAATGAAAAACTGTTTTTT; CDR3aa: CASSYSSQGYNEKLFF
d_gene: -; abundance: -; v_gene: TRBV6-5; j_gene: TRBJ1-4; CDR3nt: TGTGCCAGCAGCAGACAGGACGGTGAAAAACTGTTTTTT; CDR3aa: CASSRQDGEKLFF
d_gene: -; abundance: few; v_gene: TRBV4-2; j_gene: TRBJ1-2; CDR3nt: TGTGCCAGCAGCCAAGATATTCAGCCAGGGCCAGTCTATGGCTACACCTTC; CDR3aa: CASSQDIQPGPVYGYTF
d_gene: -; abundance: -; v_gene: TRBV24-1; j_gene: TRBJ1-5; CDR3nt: TGTGCCACCAGTGAAATGAGTCAGCCCCAGCATTTT; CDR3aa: CATSEMSQPQHF